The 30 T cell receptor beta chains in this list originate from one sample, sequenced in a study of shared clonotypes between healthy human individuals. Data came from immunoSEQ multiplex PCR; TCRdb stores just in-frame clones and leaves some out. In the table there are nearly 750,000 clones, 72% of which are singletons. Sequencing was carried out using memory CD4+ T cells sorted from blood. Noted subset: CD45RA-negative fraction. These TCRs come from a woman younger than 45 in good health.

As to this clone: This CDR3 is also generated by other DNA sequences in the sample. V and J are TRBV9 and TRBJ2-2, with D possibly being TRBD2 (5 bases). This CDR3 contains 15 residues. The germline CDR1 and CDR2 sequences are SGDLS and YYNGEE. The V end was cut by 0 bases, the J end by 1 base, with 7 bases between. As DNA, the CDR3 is TGTGCCAGCAGCGTAGGTGGACTGAACACCGGGGAGCTGTTTTTT. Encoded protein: CASSVGGLNTGELFF.

This CDR3 is CASSLLGVQETQYF. In DNA, the CDR3 is TGTGCCAGCAGCTTGCTAGGGGTTCAAGAGACCCAGTACTTC. This chain links TRBV5-4 with TRBJ2-5; D is possibly TRBD1 (5 bases). Deletions cut 1 base from V and 2 bases from J, with 9 bases between. This CDR3 is built from 14 residues. Germline CDR1 SGHNT, CDR2 YYREEE (reference sequence).

CDR3 residues: CASSTPWGETQYF. Here the CDR3 DNA reads TGTGCCAGCAGTACCCCGTGGGGGGAGACCCAGTACTTC. The rearrangement joins TRBV6-5 to TRBJ2-5; D may correspond to TRBD1 or TRBD2 (5 bases each). Trimming pared 5 bases from V and 5 bases from J, leaving 12 bases between. The CDR3 contains 13 residues. The germline gives CDR1 MNHEY, CDR2 SVGAGI.

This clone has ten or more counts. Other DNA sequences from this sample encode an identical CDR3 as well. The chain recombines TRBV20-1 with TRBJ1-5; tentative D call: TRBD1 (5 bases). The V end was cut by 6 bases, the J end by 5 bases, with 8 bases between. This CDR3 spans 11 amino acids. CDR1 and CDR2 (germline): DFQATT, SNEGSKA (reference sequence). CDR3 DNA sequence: TGCAGTGCCGGGGGTCATCAGCCCCAGCATTTT. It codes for CSAGGHQPQHF.

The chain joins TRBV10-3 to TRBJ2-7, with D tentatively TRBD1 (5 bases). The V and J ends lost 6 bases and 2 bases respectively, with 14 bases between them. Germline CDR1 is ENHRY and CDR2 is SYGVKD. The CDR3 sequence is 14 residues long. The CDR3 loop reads CAISSDSPPYEQYF. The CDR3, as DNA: TGTGCCATCAGCAGTGACAGCCCGCCCTACGAGCAGTACTTC.

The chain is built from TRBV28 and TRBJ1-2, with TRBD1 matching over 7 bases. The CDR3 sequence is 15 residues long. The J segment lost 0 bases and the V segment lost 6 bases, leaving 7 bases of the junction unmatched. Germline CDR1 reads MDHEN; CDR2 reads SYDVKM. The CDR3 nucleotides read TGTGCCAGCAGACCCCGACAGGGCCCTAACTATGGCTACACCTTC. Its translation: CASRPRQGPNYGYTF.

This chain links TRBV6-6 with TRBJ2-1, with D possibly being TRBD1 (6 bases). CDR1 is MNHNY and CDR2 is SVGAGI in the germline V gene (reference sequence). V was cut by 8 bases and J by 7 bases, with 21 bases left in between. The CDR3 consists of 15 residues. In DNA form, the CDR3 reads TGTGCCAGCTCTCCTACCGGGACACTGCGGAATGAGCAGTTCTTC. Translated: CASSPTGTLRNEQFF.

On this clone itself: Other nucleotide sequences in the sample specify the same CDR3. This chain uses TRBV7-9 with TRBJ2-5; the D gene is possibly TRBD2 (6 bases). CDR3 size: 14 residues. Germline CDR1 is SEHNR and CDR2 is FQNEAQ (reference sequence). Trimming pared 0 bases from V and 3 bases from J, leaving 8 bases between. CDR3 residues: CASSLAGGKETQYF. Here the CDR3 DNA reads TGTGCCAGCAGCTTAGCGGGAGGAAAAGAGACCCAGTACTTC. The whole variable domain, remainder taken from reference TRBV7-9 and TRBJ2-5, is DTGVSQNPRHKITKRGQNVTFRCDPISEHNRLYWYRQTLGQGPEFLTYFQNEAQLEKSRLLSDRFSAERPKGSFSTLEIQRTEQGDSAMYLCASSLAGGKETQYFGPGTRLLVL.

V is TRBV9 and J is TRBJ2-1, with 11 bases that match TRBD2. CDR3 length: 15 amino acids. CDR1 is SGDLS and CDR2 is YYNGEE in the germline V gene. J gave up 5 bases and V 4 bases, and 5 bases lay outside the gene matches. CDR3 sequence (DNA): TGTGCCAGCAGCTTCGGGACTAGCGGACACAATGAGCAGTTCTTC. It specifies CASSFGTSGHNEQFF.

The CDR3 sequence: CASSIGPQEAFF. For the CDR3, the DNA is TGTGCCAGTAGTATTGGCCCACAAGAAGCTTTCTTT. This sequence joins TRBV19 and TRBJ1-1; D gene unclear. CDR1 and CDR2 from the germline V gene are LNHDA and SQIVND (reference sequence). Trimming cost V 3 bases and J 8 bases, with 10 bases left between them. This CDR3 is built from 12 residues.

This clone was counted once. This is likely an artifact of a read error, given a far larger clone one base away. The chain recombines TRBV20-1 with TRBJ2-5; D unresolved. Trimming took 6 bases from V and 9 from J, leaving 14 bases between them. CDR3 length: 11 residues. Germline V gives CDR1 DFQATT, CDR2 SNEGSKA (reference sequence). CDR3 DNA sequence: TGCAGTGCCCAAGGGCTCCGCTCCCAGTACTTC. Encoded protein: CSAQGLRSQYF.

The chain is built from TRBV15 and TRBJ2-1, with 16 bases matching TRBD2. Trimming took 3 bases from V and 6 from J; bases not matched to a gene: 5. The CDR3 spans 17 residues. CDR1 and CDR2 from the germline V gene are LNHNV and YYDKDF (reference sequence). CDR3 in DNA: TGTGCCACCAGCAGGGCGGGACTAGCGGGAGGGGTCAATGAGCAGTTCTTC. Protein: CATSRAGLAGGVNEQFF.

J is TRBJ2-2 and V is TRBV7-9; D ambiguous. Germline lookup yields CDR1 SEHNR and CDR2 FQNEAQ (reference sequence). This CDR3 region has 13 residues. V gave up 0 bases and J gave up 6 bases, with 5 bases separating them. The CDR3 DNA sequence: TGTGCCAGCAGCTTAGCTTTCGCCGGGGAGCTGTTTTTT. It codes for CASSLAFAGELFF.

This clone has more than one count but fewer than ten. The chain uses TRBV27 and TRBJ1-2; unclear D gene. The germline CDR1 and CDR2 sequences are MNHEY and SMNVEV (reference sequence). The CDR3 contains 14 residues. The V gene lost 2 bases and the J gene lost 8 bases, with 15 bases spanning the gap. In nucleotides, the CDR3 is TGTGCCAGCAGTTTAGTGGGTCAGGCCTTAGGCTACACCTTC. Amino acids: CASSLVGQALGYTF.

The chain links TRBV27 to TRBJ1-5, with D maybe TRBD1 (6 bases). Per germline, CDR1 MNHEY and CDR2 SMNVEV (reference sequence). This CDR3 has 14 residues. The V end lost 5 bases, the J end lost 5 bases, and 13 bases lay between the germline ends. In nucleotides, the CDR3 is TGTGCCAGCAGTGGGAGGGACATCGATCAGCCCCAGCATTTT. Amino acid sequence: CASSGRDIDQPQHF.

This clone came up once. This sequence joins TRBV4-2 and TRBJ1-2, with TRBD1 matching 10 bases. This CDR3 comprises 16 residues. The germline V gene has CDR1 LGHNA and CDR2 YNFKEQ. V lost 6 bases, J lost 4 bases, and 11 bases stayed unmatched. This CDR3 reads CASRPRDRGSIYGYTF. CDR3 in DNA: TGTGCCAGCAGACCCAGGGACAGGGGAAGCATCTATGGCTACACCTTC.

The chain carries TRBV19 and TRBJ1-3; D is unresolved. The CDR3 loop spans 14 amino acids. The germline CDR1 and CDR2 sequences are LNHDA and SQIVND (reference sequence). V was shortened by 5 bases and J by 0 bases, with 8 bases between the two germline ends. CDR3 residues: CASSLQSSGNTIYF. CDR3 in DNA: TGTGCCAGTAGTCTTCAGAGCTCTGGAAACACCATATATTTT.

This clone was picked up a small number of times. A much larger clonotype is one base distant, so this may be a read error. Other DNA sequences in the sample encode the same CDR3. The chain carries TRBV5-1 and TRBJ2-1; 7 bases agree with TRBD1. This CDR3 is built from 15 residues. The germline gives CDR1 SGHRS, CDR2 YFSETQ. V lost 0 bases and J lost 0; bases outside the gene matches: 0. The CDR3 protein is CASSLDRGSYNEQFF. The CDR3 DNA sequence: TGCGCCAGCAGCTTGGACAGGGGCTCCTACAATGAGCAGTTCTTC.

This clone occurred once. The CDR3 protein is CASSLNRESGGYTF. The CDR3 DNA is TGTGCCAGCAGCTTAAACAGGGAATCCGGAGGCTACACCTTC. This chain uses TRBV7-3 with TRBJ1-2, with TRBD1 as a possible D gene (6 bases). CDR3 length equals 14 residues. V lost 1 base to trimming and J lost 8 bases, with 14 bases between them. Looked up from germline, CDR1 is SGHTA and CDR2 is FQGTGA.

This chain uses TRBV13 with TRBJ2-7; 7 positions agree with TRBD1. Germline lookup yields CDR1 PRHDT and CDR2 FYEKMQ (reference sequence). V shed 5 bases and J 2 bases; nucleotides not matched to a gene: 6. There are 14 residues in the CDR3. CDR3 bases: TGTGCCAGCAGCCCCCGGACAGGTGCCTACGAGCAGTACTTC. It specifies CASSPRTGAYEQYF.

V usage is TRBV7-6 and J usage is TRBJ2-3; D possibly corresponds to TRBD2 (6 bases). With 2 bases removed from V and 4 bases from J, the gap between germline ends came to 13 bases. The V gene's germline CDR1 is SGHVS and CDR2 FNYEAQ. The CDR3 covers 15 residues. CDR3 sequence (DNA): TGTGCCAGCAGCTTATTTGCGGGGCCTGCAGATACGCAGTATTTT. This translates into CASSLFAGPADTQYF.

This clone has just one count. As DNA, the CDR3 is TGCGCCAGCGCCCGGGGTAGCGGGAGTACAGATACGCAGTATTTT. It is translated as CASARGSGSTDTQYF. The chain joins TRBV5-1 to TRBJ2-3; 9 bases line up with TRBD2. Germline lookup yields CDR1 SGHRS and CDR2 YFSETQ. V lost 7 bases, J lost 3 bases, and 9 bases stayed unmatched. The CDR3 is made up of 15 amino acids.

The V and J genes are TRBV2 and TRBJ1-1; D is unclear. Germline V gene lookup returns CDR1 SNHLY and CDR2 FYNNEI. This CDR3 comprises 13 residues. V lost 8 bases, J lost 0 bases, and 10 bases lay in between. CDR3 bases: TGTGCCAGCCAGATTCAGGTGAACACTGAAGCTTTCTTT. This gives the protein CASQIQVNTEAFF.

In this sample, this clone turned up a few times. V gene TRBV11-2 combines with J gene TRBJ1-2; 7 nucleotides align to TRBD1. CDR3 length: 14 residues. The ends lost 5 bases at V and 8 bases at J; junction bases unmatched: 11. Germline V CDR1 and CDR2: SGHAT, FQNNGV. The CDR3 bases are TGTGCCAGCAGCGACAGGGTGTCGATGCGGGGCTACACCTTC. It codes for CASSDRVSMRGYTF. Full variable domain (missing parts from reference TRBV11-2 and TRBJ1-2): EAGVAQSPRYKIIEKRQSVAFWCNPISGHATLYWYQQILGQGPKLLIQFQNNGVVDDSQLPKDRFSAERLKGVDSTLKIQPAKLEDSAVYLCASSDRVSMRGYTFGSGTRLTVV.

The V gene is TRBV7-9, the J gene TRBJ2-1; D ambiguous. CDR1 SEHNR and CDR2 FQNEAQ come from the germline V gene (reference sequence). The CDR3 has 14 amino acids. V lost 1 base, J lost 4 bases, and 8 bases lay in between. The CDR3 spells CASSLEFRYNEQFF. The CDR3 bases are TGTGCCAGCAGCTTAGAATTTAGATACAATGAGCAGTTCTTC.

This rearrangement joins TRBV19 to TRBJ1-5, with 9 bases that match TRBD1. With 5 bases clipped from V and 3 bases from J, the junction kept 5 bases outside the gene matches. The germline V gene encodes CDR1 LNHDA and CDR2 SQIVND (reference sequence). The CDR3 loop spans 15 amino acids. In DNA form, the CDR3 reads TGTGCCAGTAGTGGACAGGGGCGAAACAATCAGCCCCAGCATTTT. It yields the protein CASSGQGRNNQPQHF. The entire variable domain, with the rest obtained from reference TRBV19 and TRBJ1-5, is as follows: DGGITQSPKYLFRKEGQNVTLSCEQNLNHDAMYWYRQDPGQGLRLIYYSQIVNDFQKGDIAEGYSVSREKKESFPLTVTSAQKNPTAFYLCASSGQGRNNQPQHFGDGTRLSIL.

The CDR3 loop reads CASSVTPRNTIYF. DNA for the CDR3: TGTGCCAGCAGCGTAACCCCCAGAAACACCATATATTTT. The J gene is TRBJ1-3, the V gene TRBV9; D not certain. The CDR3 spans 13 residues. Trimming cost V 1 base and J 5 bases, with 7 bases left between them. Germline loops: CDR1 SGDLS, CDR2 YYNGEE.

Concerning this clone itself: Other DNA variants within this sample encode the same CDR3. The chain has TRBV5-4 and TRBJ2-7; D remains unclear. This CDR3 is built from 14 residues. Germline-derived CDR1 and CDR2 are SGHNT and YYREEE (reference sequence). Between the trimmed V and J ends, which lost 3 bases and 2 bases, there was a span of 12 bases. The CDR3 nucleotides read TGTGCCAGCAGCTCCTCGGGTCGCGCCTACGAGCAGTACTTC. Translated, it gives CASSSSGRAYEQYF.

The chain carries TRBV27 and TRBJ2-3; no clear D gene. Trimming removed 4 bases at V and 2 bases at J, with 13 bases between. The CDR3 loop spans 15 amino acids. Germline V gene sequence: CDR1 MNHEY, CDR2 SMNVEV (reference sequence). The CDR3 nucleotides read TGTGCCAGCAGTTCCCCGAGTCAGACCACAGATACGCAGTATTTT. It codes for CASSSPSQTTDTQYF.

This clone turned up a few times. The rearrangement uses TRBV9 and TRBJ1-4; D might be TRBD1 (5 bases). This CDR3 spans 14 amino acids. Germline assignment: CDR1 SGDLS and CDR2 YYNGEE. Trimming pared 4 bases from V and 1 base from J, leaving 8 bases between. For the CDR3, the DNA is TGTGCCAGCAGCTGGGGGGGAACTAATGAAAAACTGTTTTTT. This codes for CASSWGGTNEKLFF. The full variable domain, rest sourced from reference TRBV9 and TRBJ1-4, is DSGVTQTPKHLITATGQRVTLRCSPRSGDLSVYWYQQSLDQGLQFLIQYYNGEERAKGNILERFSAQQFPDLHSELNLSSLELGDSALYFCASSWGGTNEKLFFGSGTQLSVL.